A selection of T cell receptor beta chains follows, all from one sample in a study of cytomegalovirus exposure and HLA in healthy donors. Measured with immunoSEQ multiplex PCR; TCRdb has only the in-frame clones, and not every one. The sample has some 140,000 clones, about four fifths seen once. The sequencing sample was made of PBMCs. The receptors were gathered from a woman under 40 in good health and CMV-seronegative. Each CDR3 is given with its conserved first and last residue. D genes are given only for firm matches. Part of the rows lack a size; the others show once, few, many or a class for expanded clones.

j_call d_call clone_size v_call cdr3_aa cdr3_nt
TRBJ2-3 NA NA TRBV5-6 CASSLLGAGVTDTQYF TGTGCCAGCAGCTTACTAGGGGCAGGGGTAACAGATACGCAGTATTTT
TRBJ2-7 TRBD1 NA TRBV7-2 CASSVRTGGAYEQYF TGTGCCAGCAGCGTACGGACAGGGGGCGCCTACGAGCAGTACTTC
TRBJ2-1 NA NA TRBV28 CASTRTSTYNEQFF TGTGCCAGCACAAGGACTTCCACCTACAATGAGCAGTTCTTC
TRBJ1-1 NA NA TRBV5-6 CASSLWWGQENTEAFF TGTGCCAGCAGCTTGTGGTGGGGGCAGGAGAACACTGAAGCTTTCTTT
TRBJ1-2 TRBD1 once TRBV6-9 CASSYRLRDRDGYTF TGTGCCAGCAGTTATCGCCTTCGGGACAGGGATGGCTACACCTTC
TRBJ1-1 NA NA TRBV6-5 CASSYSPGSAEAFF TGTGCCAGCAGTTACTCACCAGGGTCTGCTGAAGCTTTCTTT
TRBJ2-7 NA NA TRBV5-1 CASSGGLRTYEQYF TGCGCCAGCAGCGGGGGACTGAGAACCTACGAGCAGTACTTC
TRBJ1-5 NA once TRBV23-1 CAGVECGRAARPQHF TGCGCCGGGGTGGAGTGCGGCAGGGCGGCGCGGCCCCAGCATTTT
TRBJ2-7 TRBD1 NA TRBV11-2 CASSWTGANVFGQYF TGTGCCAGCAGCTGGACAGGGGCGAATGTTTTTGGGCAGTACTTC
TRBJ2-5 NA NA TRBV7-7 CASSPAGAETQYF TGTGCCAGCAGCCCCGCAGGGGCGGAGACCCAGTACTTC